This T cell receptor (beta chain) was sequenced during a study of T-cell memory formation after mild COVID-19. As for this clonotype: No antigen is known for it.

Germline values: CDR1 LGHDT, CDR2 YNNKEL (reference sequence). Between the trimmed V and J ends, which lost 2 bases and 8 bases, there was a span of 14 bases. The CDR3 has 14 amino acids. General study points: Clones from the second wave (peaking day 37) had unconfirmed SARS-CoV-2 specificity. CD4+ contracting clones were mainly CM and EM; CD8+ ones, EMRA. Within pre-infection memory, some responding clones were found, suggesting cross-reactive memory joined.

TCRdb redid the calling of the 5' RACE reads with MiXCR, one entry per CDR3 protein. The data contain approximately 500,000 distinct CDR3 sequences, more than 20% of them singletons. The V gene is TRBV3-1, the J gene TRBJ2-3; no clear D. Specimen: PBMCs or a T cell subset sorted from them (not recorded which). The receptor was derived from an adult woman who had mild COVID-19 (a few samples of this study predate the infection). Cell type and time point are not known. The CDR3: CASSQPNLGVTQYF. CDR3 sequence (DNA): TGTGCCAGCAGCCAACCTAACCTTGGGGTTACGCAGTATTTT.